This record concerns one T cell receptor (beta chain) sequence. The antigen it binds to is not known. Base qualities are not provided; no much larger clone lies one nucleotide away. Collaborating institutions collected whole blood in K2EDTA tubes following their own protocols. For TCRbeta analysis, collaborator samples were shipped as frozen whole blood, as isolated PBMCs, or as DNA extracted from either sample type. TCRbeta CDR3 regions were amplified from genomic DNA using the immunoSEQ Assay, a bias-controlled multiplex PCR. In the paper's pipeline: Nucleated cell counts per sample were estimated from amplification of reference gene primers within the assay. To quantify the absolute abundance of each unique TCRbeta CDR3 rearrangement, sequence reads were collapsed and filtered. For each sample, productive Simpson clonality was calculated as the square root of Simpson's diversity index across productive rearrangements. This immuneACCESS table, as held by TCRdb, lists in-frame sequences with V and J called but not all clones. Of the missing ones, under half trace to an unresolved V gene in checked studies; the others have no known cause. V, J and clone size were drawn from that table, and D and trimming were deduced from the DNA. The table for this sample lists over 200,000 clones; about 89% of them were counted only once. The ten largest clones take up roughly 5% of the sample.

Including the terminal cysteine and phenylalanine, the CDR3 comprises 14 residues. Only the CDR3 portion is preserved as DNA: 42 bases, with reading frame beginning at the first base. The germline V gene yields MNHEY for CDR1 and SVGAGI for CDR2. The germline ends are 10 bases apart after V is trimmed by 7 bases and J by 0 bases. These data come from a study of blood T cell repertoires in COVID-19 (dated by TCRdb to the early 2020s). Study-wide context: Collaborator samples came from the United States, Italy and Spain and covered acute and convalescent phases of COVID-19. The samples were drawn from two sources: the first 160 participants of the ongoing ImmuneRACE study, and 1,200 or so subjects contributed by 6 global collaborators. Where available, HLA class I and class II types were taken from metadata supplied by the sample provider and were not determined by assay-based typing. The prospective study material was composed of cDNA or gDNA derived from T cells, B-cell-depleted T cells, or PBMCs. The repertoires were made available in a free public database intended to serve as a resource for research on the immune response to SARS-CoV-2. Nearly every sample came with metadata listing a de-identified subject ID, COVID-19 status, age in years and sex. Subjects who had been exposed to COVID-19, were actively infected with it, or had recovered from it provided the deeply sampled blood TCRbeta repertoires that made up the dataset. Results the study describes overall, beyond this receptor: The quantity of clinical and demographic metadata differed by source and by participant and was supplied without curation.

The sequence was collected from a woman between 40 and 55 years old with acute or convalescent COVID-19. This chain joins TRBV6-5 to TRBJ1-5, with the D segment identity uncertain. Sequenced sample: peripheral blood. The CDR3 reads CASTSVFSNQPQHF. The DNA sequence is given as TGTGCCAGCACCTCAGTCTTTAGCAATCAGCCCCAGCATTTT.